This T cell receptor beta chain stems from a study of T-cell reconstitution after alpha-beta-depleted transplantation in children (dated by TCRdb to about 2016). As for the study more broadly: Using TCR repertoire profiling, the study quantitatively followed how T-cell immune reconstitution unfolded in children after TCRalphabeta/CD19-depleted allogeneic hematopoietic cell transplantation.

CDR1 and CDR2 (MDHEN, SYDVKM) derive from the germline V gene. V was cut back by 6 bases and J by 1 base, leaving a gap of 19 bases between them. Inclusive of the bounding cysteine and phenylalanine, the CDR3 is 17 residues long. The retained sequence is limited to the CDR3, 51 bases, with the frame set at the first base. Library preparation used PCR. The instrument was an Illumina HiSeq 2500. TCR library preparation used molecular barcoding, with unique molecular identifiers applied to normalize quantification of the TCRbeta repertoire. TCRdb cleaned the public reads at Q25 with fastp, built clones with MiXCR and kept in-frame beta chains. For every CDR3 protein sequence, its rows merge into one entry that carries the most common genes and DNA. This sample comprises 500,000 to 600,000 distinct CDR3 sequences, roughly 27% of them detected only once. About 35% of the sample is in the top ten clones.

Broader findings and caveats from the paper: In some patients, the high TCRbeta diversity seen at day 60 was put down to recipient T cells and intrathymic progenitors that had survived conditioning. Over subsequent months, a decline in hyperexpanded clone frequencies was noted, and after one year, T-cell counts and TCRbeta diversity were mostly ascribed to newly produced T cells. The apparently early recovery of alphabetaT-cell counts about two months after transplant reportedly depended on only several hundred rapidly expanded clones that came from non-depleted graft cells.

A note on this clonotype: Its antigen is still unknown. Base qualities were left out, and no much larger clone turns up one base away.

The sample's treatment or condition, from its label and the paper: allogeneic hematopoietic cell transplantation with graft depleted of TCRalphabeta T cells and CD19 B cells. Transplant recipients were children who received TCRalphabeta/CD19-depleted allogeneic hematopoietic cell grafts. The source of this sequence is a boy in the first two years of life with Wiskott-Aldrich syndrome, due to receive a stem cell transplant. The sample in question was PBMCs, obtained before TCRalphabeta/CD19-depleted stem cell transplant. The sequence joins TRBV28 to TRBJ2-4, and perhaps TRBD2 as D gene, on 6 matching bases. This receptor carries the CDR3 CASSASRGDRAKNIQYF. The DNA reads as follows: TGTGCCAGCAGCGCAAGTCGCGGGGATAGGGCCAAAAACATTCAGTACTTC. With the rest looked up from the reference TRBV28 and TRBJ2-4 genes rather than sequenced, the full variable domain is DVKVTQSSRYLVKRTGEKVFLECVQDMDHENMFWYRQDPGLGLRLIYFSYDVKMKEKGDIPEGYSVSREKKERFSLILESASTNQTSMYLCASSASRGDRAKNIQYFGAGTRLSVL.